The 14 T cell receptor beta chains listed next were all sequenced from one sample in a study of siplizumab effects on memory and regulatory T cells. Produced via immunoSEQ multiplex PCR; TCRdb's table is partial and in-frame only. The sample records some 40,000 clones, around 90% being singletons. The sample was naive CD4+ T cells sorted from blood. Source of these receptors: a human donor in good health.

The chain links TRBV4-2 to TRBJ2-3; D ambiguous. The CDR3 is 13 residues long. The germline V gene encodes CDR1 LGHNA and CDR2 YNFKEQ. With 5 bases removed from V and 0 bases from J, the gap between germline ends came to 6 bases. This chain's CDR3 is CASSGASTDTQYF. The CDR3 DNA sequence: TGTGCCAGCAGCGGTGCGAGCACAGATACGCAGTATTTT.

The chain uses TRBV5-4 and TRBJ1-4; TRBD1 matches 8 bases. V was pared by 3 bases and J by 7 bases, with 2 bases of the junction left unmatched. This CDR3 has 13 amino acids. The germline CDR1 and CDR2 sequences are SGHNT and YYREEE (reference sequence). The CDR3 sequence: CASSSGQGEKLFF. In DNA, the CDR3 is TGTGCCAGCAGCTCAGGACAGGGTGAAAAACTGTTTTTT.

About this clone: Germline is not matched at one junction end, which may reflect a read error. The chain combines TRBV2 with TRBJ1-1; D is perhaps TRBD1 (6 bases). CDR1 SNHLY and CDR2 FYNNEI come from the germline V gene. The CDR3 contains 10 residues. This CDR3 reads CAGKVWTERF. Written as DNA, the CDR3 is TGTGCCGGGAAGGTCTGGACAGAGAGGTTT. Supplemented by reference TRBV2 and TRBJ1-1, the full variable domain reads EPEVTQTPSHQVTQMGQEVILRCVPISNHLYFYWYRQILGQKVEFLVSFYNNEISEKSEIFDDQFSVERPDGSNFTLKIRSTKLEDSAMYFCAGKVWTERFGQGTRLTVV.

The genes are TRBV18 and TRBJ2-5; D assignment may be TRBD1 or TRBD2 (5 bases each). CDR1 and CDR2 from the germline V gene are KGHSH and LQKENI. CDR3 length equals 13 residues. V was clipped by 3 bases and J by 2 bases, with 7 bases between them. CDR3 nucleotides: TGTGCCAGCTCACCGGGACGTCAAGAGACCCAGTACTTC. It translates to CASSPGRQETQYF.

This rearrangement joins TRBV9 to TRBJ2-3; unclear D gene. Germline lookup yields CDR1 SGDLS and CDR2 YYNGEE. The CDR3 totals 14 residues. Trimming pared 3 bases from V and 2 bases from J, leaving 10 bases between. The CDR3, as DNA: TGTGCCAGCAGCGCCCAACGGATCACAGATACGCAGTATTTT. Translation: CASSAQRITDTQYF.

The chain combines TRBV12-5 with TRBJ2-7; D could derive from TRBD1 or TRBD2 (5 bases each). Trimming stripped 6 bases from V and 2 bases from J, with 14 bases between. This CDR3 has 14 amino acids. Germline V gene lookup returns CDR1 LGHNT and CDR2 FRNRAP. The CDR3 spells CASGAGAYTYEQYF. CDR3 in DNA: TGTGCTAGTGGGGCCGGGGCCTATACCTACGAGCAGTACTTC. Full variable domain (rest looked up from reference TRBV12-5 and TRBJ2-7): DARVTQTPRHKVTEMGQEVTMRCQPILGHNTVFWYRQTMMQGLELLAYFRNRAPLDDSGMPKDRFSAEMPDATLATLKIQPSEPRDSAVYFCASGAGAYTYEQYFGPGTRLTVT.

The V call is TRBV4-1, the J call TRBJ1-1; no definite D call. V lost 1 base and J lost 2, with 11 bases in between. The germline CDR1 and CDR2 sequences are MGHRA and YSYEKL. There are 15 residues in the CDR3. This CDR3 is CASSQVQAENTEAFF. The CDR3, as DNA: TGCGCCAGCAGCCAAGTCCAAGCGGAAAACACTGAAGCTTTCTTT.

The table lists this clone with a few counts. This rearrangement joins TRBV19 to TRBJ1-1; possible D gene TRBD1, 6 bases. Germline loops: CDR1 LNHDA, CDR2 SQIVND (reference sequence). The CDR3 sequence is 13 residues long. V was trimmed by 10 bases and J by 2 bases, leaving 14 bases between them. DNA of the CDR3: TGTGCCACCACCACGGGGGCAAACACTGAAGCTTTCTTT. It specifies CATTTGANTEAFF.

This chain connects TRBV5-1 to TRBJ2-1; the match to TRBD2 covers 7 bases. Germline V lookup: CDR1 SGHRS, CDR2 YFSETQ. This CDR3 is 14 amino acids long. V lost 2 bases, J lost 9 bases, and 8 bases stayed unmatched. The CDR3, as DNA: TGCGCCAGCAGCTTAGAAGCGGGGACGACTGAGCAGTTCTTC. It specifies CASSLEAGTTEQFF.

V usage is TRBV29-1 and J usage is TRBJ1-4, with 7 bases identical to TRBD1. The CDR3 runs to 13 residues. Germline V gene data show CDR1 as SQVTM and CDR2 as ANQGSEA. The trim removed 6 bases at V and 7 bases at J, leaving 8 bases unmatched. Here the CDR3 DNA reads TGCAGCGTGGCGGGACAGTTGACTGAAAAACTGTTTTTT. Its protein product is CSVAGQLTEKLFF.

This clone was detected once. The genes are TRBV4-1 and TRBJ2-7; 12 bases are shared with TRBD2. The germline CDR1 and CDR2 sequences are MGHRA and YSYEKL. The CDR3 consists of 17 residues. V gave up 0 bases and J gave up 1 base; unmatched junction bases: 4. CDR3 loop: CASSQDRGLAGSYEQYF. CDR3 DNA: TGCGCCAGCAGCCAAGATCGGGGACTAGCGGGTTCCTACGAGCAGTACTTC.

The V gene is TRBV10-3, the J gene TRBJ1-2; 8 bases match TRBD1. The CDR3 runs 13 residues. Germline V gene sequence: CDR1 ENHRY, CDR2 SYGVKD. V lost 4 bases and J lost 6; bases outside the gene matches: 4. The CDR3 bases are TGTGCCATCAGTGGGACAGGGAGGGATGGCTACACCTTC. This translates into CAISGTGRDGYTF.

The V and J genes are TRBV2 and TRBJ2-5, with D possibly matching TRBD2 (6 bases). The J call may be mistaken, given a closer DNA end match to TRBJ2-7. This CDR3 comprises 15 residues. The germline gives CDR1 SNHLY, CDR2 FYNNEI. CDR3 nucleotides: TGTGCCAGCAGCCCCCTCTTTGGAGGGTGGTACGAGCAGTACTTC. Translated, it gives CASSPLFGGWYEQYF.

The gene calls are TRBV4-2 and TRBJ1-3; D not certain. The CDR3 loop spans 16 amino acids. CDR1 is LGHNA, CDR2 YNFKEQ, per germline. Trimming cost V 0 bases and J 1 base, with 10 bases left between them. The chain's CDR3 is CASSQDMGISGNTIYF. The CDR3 nucleotides are TGTGCCAGCAGCCAAGATATGGGAATTTCTGGAAACACCATATATTTT.